This TCR beta chain was identified in a study of blood T cell repertoires in COVID-19. Germline assignment: CDR1 LGHNA and CDR2 YSLEER. The ends were cut back, 0 bases at V and 0 bases at J, with 12 bases in the middle. The length of the CDR3 is 17 residues. This table comes from immunoSEQ multiplex PCR, and its TCRdb copy is limited to in-frame clones, with some not included. The data show 150,000 to 160,000 clones, with 70% to 85% seen just once and 9.8% held by the top ten. The sequence came from a woman in her fifties or sixties with acute or convalescent COVID-19. Sequencing input: peripheral blood. The chain combines TRBV4-3 with TRBJ2-1, with D possibly TRBD2 on 5 matching bases. The CDR3 here is CASSQDWRVGSYNEQFF. The CDR3 bases are TGCGCCAGCAGCCAAGACTGGCGGGTAGGCTCCTACAATGAGCAGTTCTTC.